This T cell receptor (beta chain) emerged from a study of blood T cell repertoires in COVID-19 (dated by TCRdb to between 2020 and 2021). General notes on the study: Collaborator samples came from the United States, Italy and Spain and covered acute and convalescent phases of COVID-19. Where available, HLA class I and class II types were obtained from metadata supplied by the sample provider rather than from assay-based typing. The repertoires were released in a freely available public database meant as a resource for research on the immune response to SARS-CoV-2. Subjects who had been exposed to COVID-19, were actively infected with it, or had recovered from it provided the deeply sampled blood TCRbeta repertoires that made up the dataset. The samples were drawn from the first 160 participants of the ongoing ImmuneRACE study and from some 1,300 subjects provided by 6 global collaborators. Sample metadata almost always included a de-identified subject ID, COVID-19 status, age in years and sex. The prospective study material was composed of cDNA or gDNA derived from T cells, B-cell-depleted T cells, or PBMCs. Broader findings and caveats from the paper: The amount of clinical and demographic metadata varied by source and participant and was provided uncurated.

Whole blood was collected in K2EDTA tubes by collaborating institutions according to the institutions' own protocols. For TCRbeta analysis, collaborator samples were shipped as frozen whole blood, as isolated PBMCs, or as DNA extracted from either sample type. CDR1 and CDR2 are drawn from the germline V gene: SNHLY, FYNNEI. For this chain, trimming is 3 bases at the V end and 11 bases at the J end, and the number of junction bases without a gene match is 12. From the cysteine up to the phenylalanine, the CDR3 has a length of 15 residues. Left in the record is the CDR3 DNA by itself, 45 bases read in frame from the first base. In regard to this clone: Its antigen remains unidentified. The record has no base qualities; no much larger clone is one base away.

TCRbeta CDR3 regions were amplified from genomic DNA using the immunoSEQ Assay, a bias-controlled multiplex PCR. As for the original processing: Within the assay, amplification of reference gene primers was used to estimate how many nucleated cells each sample contained. To quantify the absolute abundance of each unique TCRbeta CDR3 rearrangement, sequence reads were collapsed and filtered. For each sample, productive Simpson clonality was calculated by taking the square root of Simpson's diversity index across productive rearrangements. In TCRdb, the immuneACCESS table is reduced to in-frame sequences with V and J assigned. These tables do not hold every clone; where another copy was compared, an unresolved V gene accounts for under half, and the others remain unexplained. The V and J calls and clone size come from that table; D and trimming were worked out from the DNA. This sample gives about 110,000 clones in total; under 75% of them show up just once. The ten biggest clones cover around 8% of the sample.

The sample comprised peripheral blood. The sequence joins TRBV2 to TRBJ2-2, with 7 bases matching TRBD1. This TCR derives from a woman aged 60 to 75 with acute or convalescent COVID-19. The bases are TGTGCCAGCAGTGATACTACAGGGGCTGGTGGAGAGCTGTTTTTT. This is translated as CASSDTTGAGGELFF.